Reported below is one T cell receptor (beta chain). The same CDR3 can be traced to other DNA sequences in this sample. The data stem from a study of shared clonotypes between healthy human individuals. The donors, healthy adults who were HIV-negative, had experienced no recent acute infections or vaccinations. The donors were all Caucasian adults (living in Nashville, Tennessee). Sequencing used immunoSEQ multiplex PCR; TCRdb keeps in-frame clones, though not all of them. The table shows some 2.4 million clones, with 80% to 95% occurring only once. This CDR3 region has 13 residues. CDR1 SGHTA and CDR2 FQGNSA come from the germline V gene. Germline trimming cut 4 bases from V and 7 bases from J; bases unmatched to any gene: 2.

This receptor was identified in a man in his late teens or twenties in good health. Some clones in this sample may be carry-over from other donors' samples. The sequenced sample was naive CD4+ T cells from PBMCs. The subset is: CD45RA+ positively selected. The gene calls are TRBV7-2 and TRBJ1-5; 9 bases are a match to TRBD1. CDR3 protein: CASSSDRGQPQHF. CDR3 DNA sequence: TGTGCCAGCAGCTCGGACAGGGGCCAGCCCCAGCATTTT.